This T cell receptor (beta chain) was sequenced during a study of CD8+CD57+ T cells in acquired aplastic anemia. Flow cytometry had shown expanded CD8+CD57+ cells in the patients chosen for sequencing. The germline V gene has CDR1 SGHVS and CDR2 FNYEAQ. This CDR3 region has 16 residues. V gave up 0 bases and J gave up 11 bases, with 20 bases separating them. Genomic DNA served as template for TCR beta VDJ and CDR3 profiling. TCRdb called the reads again in MiXCR, with one record for every CDR3 protein. The sample has fewer than 300,000 distinct CDR3 sequences, approximately 86% seen once. The material sequenced was sorted CD4+, CD8+, or CD8+CD57+ T cells (not recorded which) from PBMCs. This sequence joins TRBV7-6 and TRBJ2-1, with D possibly TRBD1 on 6 matching bases. The sequence derives from a human donor with aplastic anemia. In nucleotides, the CDR3 is TGTGCCAGCAGCTTAGCCCACGGGACAAAAGACACCCAGCAGTTCTTC. Its translation is CASSLAHGTKDTQQFF.